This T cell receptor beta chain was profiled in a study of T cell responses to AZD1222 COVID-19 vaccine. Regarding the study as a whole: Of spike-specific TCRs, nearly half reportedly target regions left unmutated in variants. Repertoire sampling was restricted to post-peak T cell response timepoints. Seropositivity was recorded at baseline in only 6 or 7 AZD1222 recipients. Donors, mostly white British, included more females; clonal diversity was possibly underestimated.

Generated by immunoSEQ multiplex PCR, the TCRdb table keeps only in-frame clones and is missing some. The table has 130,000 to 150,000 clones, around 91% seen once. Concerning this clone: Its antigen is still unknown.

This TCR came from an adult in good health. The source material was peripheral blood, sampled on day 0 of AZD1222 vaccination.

CDR3: CASGRGQGFNQPQHF. The CDR3 DNA reads as TGTGCTAGTGGCAGGGGACAGGGGTTCAATCAGCCCCAGCATTTT. The V call is TRBV12-5, the J call TRBJ1-5, with TRBD1 matching 10 bases. CDR1 and CDR2 from the germline V gene are LGHNT and FRNRAP. This CDR3 contains 15 residues. V lost 6 bases and J lost 3; bases outside the gene matches: 5.